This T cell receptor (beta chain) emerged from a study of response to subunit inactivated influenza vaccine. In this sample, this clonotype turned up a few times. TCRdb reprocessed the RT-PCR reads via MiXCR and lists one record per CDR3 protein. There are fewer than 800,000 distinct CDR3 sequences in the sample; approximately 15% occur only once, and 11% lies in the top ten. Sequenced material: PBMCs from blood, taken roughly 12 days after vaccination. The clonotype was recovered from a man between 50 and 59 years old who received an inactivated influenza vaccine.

The CDR3 nucleotides are TGTGCCAGCAGTTACTCTATCCGGGTACACGAACGGTCGGGTACGCAGTATTTT. Its protein product is CASSYSIRVHERSGTQYF. The V and J genes are TRBV6-5 and TRBJ2-3; D unclear. This CDR3 region has 18 residues. Per germline, CDR1 MNHEY and CDR2 SVGAGI. The V gene lost 0 bases and the J gene lost 8 bases, with 24 bases spanning the gap.